The present T cell receptor (beta chain) was sequenced within a study of cytotoxic CD8 clonotypes in ibrutinib-treated CLL. Only in-frame clones appear in the TCRdb table, and some are missing; sequencing was by immunoSEQ multiplex PCR. The sample contains some 70,000 clones, about two thirds of which appear only once. Trimming left V 0 bases short and J 5 bases short, with 10 bases between. The CDR3 contains 13 residues. From germline, CDR1 is GTSNPN and CDR2 SVGIG (reference sequence). Sequences were derived from PBMCs, sampled after 12 months of ibrutinib treatment. The chain is built from TRBV30 and TRBJ2-5, with D perhaps TRBD2 (7 bases). The TCR comes from a human donor with chronic lymphocytic leukemia. The CDR3 DNA follows: TGTGCCTGGAGTGTAGGGGGGGTGGAGACCCAGTACTTC. Translating gives CAWSVGGVETQYF.